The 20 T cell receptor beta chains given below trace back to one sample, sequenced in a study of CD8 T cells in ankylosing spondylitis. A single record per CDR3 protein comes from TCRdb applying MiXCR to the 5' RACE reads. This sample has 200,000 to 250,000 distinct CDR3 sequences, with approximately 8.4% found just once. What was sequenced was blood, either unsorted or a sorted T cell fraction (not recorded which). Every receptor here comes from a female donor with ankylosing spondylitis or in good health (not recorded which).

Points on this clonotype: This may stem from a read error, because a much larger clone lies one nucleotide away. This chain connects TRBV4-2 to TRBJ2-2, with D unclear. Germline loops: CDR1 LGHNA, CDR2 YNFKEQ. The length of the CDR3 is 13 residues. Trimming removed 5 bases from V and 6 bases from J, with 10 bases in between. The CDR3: CASSELNAGELFF. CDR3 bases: TGTGCCAGCAGCGAGCTTAACGCCGGGGAGCTGTTTTTT.

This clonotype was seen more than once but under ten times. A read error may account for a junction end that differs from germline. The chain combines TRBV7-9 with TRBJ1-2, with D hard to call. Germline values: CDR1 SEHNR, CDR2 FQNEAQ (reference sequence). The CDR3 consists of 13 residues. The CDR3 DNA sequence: TGTACCAGCAGCTTAGGCAGGAGCTATGGCTACACCTTC. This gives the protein CTSSLGRSYGYTF.

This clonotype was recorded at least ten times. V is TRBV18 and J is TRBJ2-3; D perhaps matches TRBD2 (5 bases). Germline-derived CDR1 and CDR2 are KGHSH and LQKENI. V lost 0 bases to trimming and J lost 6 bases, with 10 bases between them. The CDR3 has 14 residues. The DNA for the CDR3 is TGTGCCAGCTCACCACCGCAGCGGCGGGATACGCAGTATTTT. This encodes CASSPPQRRDTQYF. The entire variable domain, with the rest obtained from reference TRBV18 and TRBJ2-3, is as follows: NAGVMQNPRHLVRRRGQEARLRCSPMKGHSHVYWYRQLPEEGLKFMVYLQKENIIDESGMPKERFSAEFPKEGPSILRIQQVVRGDSAAYFCASSPPQRRDTQYFGPGTRLTVL.

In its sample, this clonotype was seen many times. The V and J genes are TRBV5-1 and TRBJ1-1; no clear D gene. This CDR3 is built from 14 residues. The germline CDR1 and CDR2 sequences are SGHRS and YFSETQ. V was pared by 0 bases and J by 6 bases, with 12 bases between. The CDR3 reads CASSLGAGGAEAFF. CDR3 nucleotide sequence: TGCGCCAGCAGCTTGGGGGCCGGAGGAGCTGAAGCTTTCTTT.

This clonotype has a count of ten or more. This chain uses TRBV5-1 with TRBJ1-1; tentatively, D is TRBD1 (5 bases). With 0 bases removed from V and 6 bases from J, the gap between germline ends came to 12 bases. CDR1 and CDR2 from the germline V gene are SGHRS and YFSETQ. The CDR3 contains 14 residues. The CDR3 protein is CASSLDGGGPEAFF. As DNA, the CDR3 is TGCGCCAGCAGCTTGGATGGGGGGGGTCCTGAAGCTTTCTTT. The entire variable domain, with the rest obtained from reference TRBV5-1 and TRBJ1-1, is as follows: KAGVTQTPRYLIKTRGQQVTLSCSPISGHRSVSWYQQTPGQGLQFLFEYFSETQRNKGNFPGRFSGRQFSNSRSEMNVSTLELGDSALYLCASSLDGGGPEAFFGQGTRLTVV.

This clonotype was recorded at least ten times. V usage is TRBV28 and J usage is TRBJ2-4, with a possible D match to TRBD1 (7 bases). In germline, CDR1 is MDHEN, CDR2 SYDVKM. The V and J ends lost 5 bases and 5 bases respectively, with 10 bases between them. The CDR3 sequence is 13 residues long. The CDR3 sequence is CASSQGGQNIQYF. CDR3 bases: TGTGCCAGCAGTCAGGGGGGTCAAAACATTCAGTACTTC.

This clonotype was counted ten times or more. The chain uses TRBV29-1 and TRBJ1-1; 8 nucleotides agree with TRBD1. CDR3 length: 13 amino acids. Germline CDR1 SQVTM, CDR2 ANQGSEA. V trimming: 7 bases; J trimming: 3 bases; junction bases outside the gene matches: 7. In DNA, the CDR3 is TGCAGCGCCGGACAGGGAGGATACACTGAAGCTTTCTTT. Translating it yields CSAGQGGYTEAFF.

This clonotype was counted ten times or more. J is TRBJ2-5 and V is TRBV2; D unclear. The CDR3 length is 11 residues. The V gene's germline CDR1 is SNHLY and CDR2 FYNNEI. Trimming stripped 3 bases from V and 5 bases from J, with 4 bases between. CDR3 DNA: TGTGCCAGCAGTGAGGATGAGACCCAGTACTTC. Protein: CASSEDETQYF.

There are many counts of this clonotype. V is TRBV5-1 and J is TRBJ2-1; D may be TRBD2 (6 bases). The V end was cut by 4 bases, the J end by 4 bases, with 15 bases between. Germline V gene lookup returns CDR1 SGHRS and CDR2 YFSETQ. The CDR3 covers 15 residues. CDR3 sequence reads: CASSPDGSEYNEQFF. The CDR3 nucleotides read TGCGCCAGCAGCCCAGACGGGAGCGAATACAATGAGCAGTTCTTC.

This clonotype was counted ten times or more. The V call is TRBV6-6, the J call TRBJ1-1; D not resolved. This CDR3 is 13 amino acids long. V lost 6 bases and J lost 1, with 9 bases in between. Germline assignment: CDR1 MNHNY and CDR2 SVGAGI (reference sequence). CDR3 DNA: TGTGCCAGCAGCCCTGGAGCGAACACTGAAGCTTTCTTT. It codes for CASSPGANTEAFF.

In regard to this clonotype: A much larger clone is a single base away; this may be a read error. The CDR3 region is CASSQSTYNEQFF. The DNA for the CDR3 is TGCGCCAGCAGCCAAAGTACCTACAATGAGCAGTTCTTC. The J gene is TRBJ2-1, the V gene TRBV4-3; D is undetermined. Trimming stripped 2 bases from V and 2 bases from J, with 4 bases between. This CDR3 is 13 amino acids long. CDR1 and CDR2 (germline): LGHNA, YSLEER.

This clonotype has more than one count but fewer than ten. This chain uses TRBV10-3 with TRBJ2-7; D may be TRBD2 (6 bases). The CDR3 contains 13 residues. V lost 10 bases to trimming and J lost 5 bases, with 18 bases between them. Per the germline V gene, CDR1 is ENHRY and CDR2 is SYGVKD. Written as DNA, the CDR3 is TGTGCCACCGCTGACGGAGGGCGCGACGAGCAGTACTTC. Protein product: CATADGGRDEQYF.

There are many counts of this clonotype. CDR3: CAISEAGRSGTDTQYF. CDR3 nucleotide sequence: TGTGCCATCAGTGAAGCTGGGCGGAGTGGCACAGATACGCAGTATTTT. This chain connects TRBV10-3 to TRBJ2-3; D gene uncertain. The CDR3 has 16 amino acids. Trimming pared 3 bases from V and 1 base from J, leaving 14 bases between. From germline, CDR1 is ENHRY and CDR2 SYGVKD.

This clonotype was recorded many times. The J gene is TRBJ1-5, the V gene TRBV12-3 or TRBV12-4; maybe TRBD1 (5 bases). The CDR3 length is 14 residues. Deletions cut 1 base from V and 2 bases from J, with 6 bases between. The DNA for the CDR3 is TGTGCCAGCAGTTTAGGCAGGGGCAATCAGCCCCAGCATTTT. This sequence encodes CASSLGRGNQPQHF.

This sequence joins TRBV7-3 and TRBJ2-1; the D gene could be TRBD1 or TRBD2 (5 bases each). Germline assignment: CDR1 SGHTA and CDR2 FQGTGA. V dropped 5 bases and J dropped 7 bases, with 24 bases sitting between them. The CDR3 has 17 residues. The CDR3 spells CASSPLGTDFFGNEQFF. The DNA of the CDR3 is TGTGCCAGCAGCCCTCTCGGGACGGACTTCTTCGGGAATGAGCAGTTCTTC. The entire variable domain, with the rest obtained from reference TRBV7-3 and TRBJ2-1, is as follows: GAGVSQTPSNKVTEKGKYVELRCDPISGHTALYWYRQSLGQGPEFLIYFQGTGAADDSGLPNDRFFAVRPEGSVSTLKIQRTERGDSAVYLCASSPLGTDFFGNEQFFGPGTRLTVL.

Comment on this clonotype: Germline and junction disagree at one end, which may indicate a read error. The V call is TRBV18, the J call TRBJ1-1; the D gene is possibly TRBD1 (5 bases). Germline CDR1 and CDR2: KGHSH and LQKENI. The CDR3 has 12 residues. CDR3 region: CVSSPGTGEAFF. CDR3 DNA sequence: TGTGTCAGCTCACCGGGGACGGGGGAAGCTTTCTTT.

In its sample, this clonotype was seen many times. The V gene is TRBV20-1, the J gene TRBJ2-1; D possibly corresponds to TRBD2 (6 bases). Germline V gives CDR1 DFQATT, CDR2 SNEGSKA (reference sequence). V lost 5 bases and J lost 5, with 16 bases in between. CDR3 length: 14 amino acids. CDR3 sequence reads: CSARGGTLNNEQFF. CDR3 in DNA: TGCAGTGCTCGTGGGGGGACCCTGAACAATGAGCAGTTCTTC.

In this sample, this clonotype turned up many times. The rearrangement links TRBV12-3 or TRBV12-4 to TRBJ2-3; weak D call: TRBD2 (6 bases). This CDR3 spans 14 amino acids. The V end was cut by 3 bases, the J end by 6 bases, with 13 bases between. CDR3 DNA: TGTGCCAGCAGTTTTCGGCAGGCGGGGGATACGCAGTATTTT. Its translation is CASSFRQAGDTQYF.

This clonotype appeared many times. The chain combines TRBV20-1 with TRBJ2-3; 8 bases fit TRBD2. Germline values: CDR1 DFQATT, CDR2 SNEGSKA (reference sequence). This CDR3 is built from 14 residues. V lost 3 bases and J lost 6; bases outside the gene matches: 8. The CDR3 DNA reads TGCAGTGCTAGCGGGAGGGCCGGGGGGGATACGCAGTATTTT. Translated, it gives CSASGRAGGDTQYF.

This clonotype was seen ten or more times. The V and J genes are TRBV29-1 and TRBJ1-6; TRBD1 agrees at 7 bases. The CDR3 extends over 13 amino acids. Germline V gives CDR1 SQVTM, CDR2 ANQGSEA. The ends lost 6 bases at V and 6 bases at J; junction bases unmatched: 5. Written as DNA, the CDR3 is TGCAGCGTCGCAGGGGGTGGTAATTCACCCCTCCACTTT. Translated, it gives CSVAGGGNSPLHF.